A selection of T cell receptor beta chains follows, all from one sample in a study of blood T cell repertoires in COVID-19. Data came from immunoSEQ multiplex PCR; TCRdb stores just in-frame clones and leaves some out. The sample holds about 130,000 clones, approximately 90% seen once. Specimen: peripheral blood. These receptors all stem from a man over 45 with acute or convalescent COVID-19. CDR3s include the opening cysteine and the closing phenylalanine or tryptophan. The D gene is left open where the match is weak. Not every row has a clone size; where given, it reads once, few, many or a size class.

>TRBJ1-4|NA|TRBV10-3|NA
TGTGCCATCCGGGCCTCGGGGGCAACTAATGAAAAACTGTTTTTT
CAIRASGATNEKLFF
>TRBJ2-7|NA|TRBV5-1|NA
TGCGCCAGCAGCCCAAGAGGAGCTCTCAGTGGTGACGAGCAGTACTTC
CASSPRGALSGDEQYF
>TRBJ1-2|NA|TRBV4-2|NA
TGTGCCAGCAGCCTCGACAGGAACTATGGCTACACCTTC
CASSLDRNYGYTF
>TRBJ1-1|NA|TRBV2|NA
TGTGCCAGCAGCTTTTTTAACAGCCTATCAAGTGAAGCTTTCTTT
CASSFFNSLSSEAFF
>TRBJ2-1|NA|TRBV11-2|TRBD2
TGTGCCAGCAGCTCCAATCGACTAGCGAGCTACAATGAGCAGTTCTTC
CASSSNRLASYNEQFF
>TRBJ2-3|NA|TRBV13|TRBD2
TGTGCCAGCAGCTTGGGGTTGGTGGCGGGGGGAAGCACAGATACGCAGTATTTT
CASSLGLVAGGSTDTQYF
>TRBJ2-7|few|TRBV6-1|NA
TGTGCCAGCAGTGATTGGGGCTTGGGGCAGTACTTC
CASSDWGLGQYF
>TRBJ1-6|NA|TRBV5-1|NA
TGCGCCAGCAGCTTGGGACCAGGGGCCGGGGATTCACCCCTCCACTTT
CASSLGPGAGDSPLHF
>TRBJ1-3|NA|TRBV5-1|NA
TGCGCCAGCAGCCAGGGGTCGGGTGGAAACACCATATATTTT
CASSQGSGGNTIYF
>TRBJ1-2|NA|TRBV29-1|NA
TGCAGCGTTCTTGGGGGAGGTTATGGCTACACCTTC
CSVLGGGYGYTF
>TRBJ2-2|NA|TRBV19|NA
TGTGCCAGCATGGACCCGGGACAGGGAAACCTCGGGAGGGCCGGGGAGCTGTTTTTT
CASMDPGQGNLGRAGELFF
>TRBJ1-1|NA|TRBV5-1|TRBD1
TGCGCCAGCAGCTCTGACAGGGGAGTAACTGAAGCTTTCTTT
CASSSDRGVTEAFF
>TRBJ1-1|few|TRBV6-5|TRBD1
TGTGCCAGCAGTTCCTCGTGGACAGGGATGAACACTGAAGCTTTCTTT
CASSSSWTGMNTEAFF
>TRBJ1-4|few|TRBV6-5|NA
TGTGCCAGCAGCTTCAACACAGGGAGTGAAAAACTGTTTTTT
CASSFNTGSEKLFF
>TRBJ1-1|NA|TRBV5-1|TRBD1
TGCGCCAGCAACCAGAGGGACAGAAGCACTGAAGCTTTCTTT
CASNQRDRSTEAFF
>TRBJ1-2|few|TRBV12-3/TRBV12-4|TRBD1
TGTGCCAGCAGCACTGACAGGGGCTCCGGCTACACCTTC
CASSTDRGSGYTF
>TRBJ1-2|few|TRBV9|TRBD1
TGTGCCAGCAGCCGTGGACAGGGTGCAGATTCTAGCTATGGCTACACCTTC
CASSRGQGADSSYGYTF
>TRBJ1-2|NA|TRBV7-6|TRBD1
TGTGCCAGCAGCCCGGGACAGGGGGCCGGAGGCTATGGCTACACCTTC
CASSPGQGAGGYGYTF
>TRBJ2-7|NA|TRBV24-1|NA
TGTGCCACCAGTGATTTTCTAGGCGAGCAGTACTTC
CATSDFLGEQYF
>TRBJ2-2|few|TRBV5-1|NA
TGCGCCAGCAGCTTGGTACCGGGGAACACCGGGGAGCTGTTTTTT
CASSLVPGNTGELFF
>TRBJ1-1|NA|TRBV9|NA
TGTGCCAGCAGCCCCCAGGCAGGGCTGAACACTGAAGCTTTCTTT
CASSPQAGLNTEAFF
>TRBJ1-1|NA|TRBV27|NA
TGTGCCAGCAACTCTGGGAGGAACACTGAAGCTTTCTTT
CASNSGRNTEAFF
>TRBJ2-5|NA|TRBV6-6|NA
TGTGCCAGCAGTTATAGTCAAGTACAAGAGACCCAGTACTTC
CASSYSQVQETQYF
>TRBJ1-4|NA|TRBV5-1|TRBD1
TGCGCCAGCAGCTTGCAGGGGGCTGGTGCTAATGAAAAACTGTTTTTT
CASSLQGAGANEKLFF
>TRBJ1-6|NA|TRBV4-1|NA
TGCGCCAGCAGCCAGGTCGACAGGTCTAATTCACCCCTCCACTTT
CASSQVDRSNSPLHF
>TRBJ2-3|NA|TRBV7-2|NA
TGTGCCAGCAGGGGAGACAGGTCCGCCAGAGGGGCAGATACGCAGTATTTT
CASRGDRSARGADTQYF